The 5 T cell receptor beta chains below were found in one sample sequenced in a study of identical twins. TCRdb re-derived calls from the 5' RACE reads in MiXCR, one entry per CDR3 protein. The sample yields about 220,000 distinct CDR3 sequences, roughly a tenth seen once. Sequences were obtained from memory (CD45RO+) T cells sorted from blood. These receptor sequences come from a woman aged 18-29 years in good health.

This clonotype appeared many times. The V call is TRBV24-1, the J call TRBJ2-3; no definite D call. The CDR3 has 12 residues. CDR1 is KGHDR and CDR2 is SFDVKD in the germline V gene. V lost 5 bases, J lost 6 bases, and 8 bases lay in between. Here the CDR3 reads CATSGPRDTQYF. The DNA of the CDR3 is TGTGCCACCAGTGGACCGAGGGATACGCAGTATTTT.

In this sample, this clonotype turned up a few times. The CDR3 sequence is CASSLDGLKEFF. CDR3 sequence (DNA): TGCGCCAGCAGCTTGGATGGGCTGAAGGAGTTCTTC. The chain carries TRBV5-1 and TRBJ2-1, with D unresolved. Between the trimmed V and J ends, which lost 0 bases and 14 bases, there was a span of 12 bases. Germline V gene data show CDR1 as SGHRS and CDR2 as YFSETQ. The CDR3 contains 12 residues.

The chain carries TRBV7-9 and TRBJ2-7; possible D gene TRBD1, 5 bases. V lost 4 bases, J lost 4 bases, and 8 bases lay in between. Germline assignment: CDR1 SEHNR and CDR2 FQNEAQ (reference sequence). The CDR3 contains 12 residues. The CDR3 here is CASSSTEYEQYF. The CDR3 DNA reads TGTGCCAGCAGCTCGACAGAGTACGAGCAGTACTTC.

This clonotype was picked up many times. The V and J genes are TRBV5-1 and TRBJ2-1; 7 nucleotides line up with TRBD2. Germline V gives CDR1 SGHRS, CDR2 YFSETQ. Trimming at V came to 0 bases and at J to 2 bases, leaving 5 bases not matched to a gene. The CDR3 sequence is 16 residues long. CDR3 in amino acids: CASSLALGTTYNEQFF. In DNA form, the CDR3 reads TGCGCCAGCAGCTTGGCCCTGGGGACTACCTACAATGAGCAGTTCTTC.

This clonotype occurred many times. The germline gene is not matched at one end of the junction; a read error may be the cause. V gene TRBV20-1 combines with J gene TRBJ1-5; D is unresolved. Germline-derived CDR1 and CDR2 are DFQATT and SNEGSKA (reference sequence). The CDR3 loop spans 12 amino acids. The CDR3 here is CSASSGNRPQHF. The CDR3 region has the DNA TGCAGTGCTAGTTCGGGAAATCGGCCCCAGCATTTT.